This T cell receptor beta chain was found in a study of T cell repertoires and HLA-DP antigens. Across the whole study: Transduced HeLa cells presented HLA-DP to CD4+ T cells. Sorted CD137+CD4+ samples averaged approximately 0.2 ug DNA; pre-culture CD4+ samples, about 1,200 ng. Donor ages ranged from 18-to-29 to 60-to-69; a couple of men, one woman.

Germline assignment: CDR1 MNHEY and CDR2 SMNVEV (reference sequence). CDR3 size: 14 residues. Trimming removed 3 bases at V and 2 bases at J, with 10 bases between. As regards this clone: Its antigen is unidentified.

Pre-culture CD4+ samples were sequenced deeply, targeting more than 150,000 T cell genomes. Data came from immunoSEQ multiplex PCR; TCRdb stores just in-frame clones and leaves some out. The sample records roughly 73,000 clones, roughly 78% being singletons. The TCR comes from a man aged 60 to 69 in good health and CMV-seronegative. Sequences were obtained from CD4+ T cells from PBMCs. J is TRBJ1-2 and V is TRBV27; D perhaps matches TRBD1 (5 bases). For the CDR3, the DNA is TGTGCCAGCAGTTTGAGGGGCTCCAACTATGGCTACACCTTC. Translating it yields CASSLRGSNYGYTF.